The entry below gives a single T cell receptor (beta chain) sequence along with its context. Its antigen is undetermined. These data belong to a study of T cell repertoires in cytomegalovirus infection. From the reads, TCRdb called clonotypes with MiXCR, one entry per CDR3 protein. There are hundreds of thousands of distinct CDR3 sequences in the sample; around 31% occur only once, and around a sixth lies in the top ten. The receptor was derived from a human donor in good health (CMV status not recorded). Some clones in this sample may be carry-over from other donors' samples. Here the sequenced sample was cultured PBMCs, taken from culture after CMV antigen stimulation.

The CDR3 is CASSRPQTGTQATNEKLFF. DNA of the CDR3: TGTGCCAGCAGCCGGCCTCAGACCGGGACCCAGGCAACTAATGAAAAACTGTTTTTT. This chain joins TRBV7-6 and TRBJ1-4, with a weak D call TRBD1 (5 bases). CDR3 length: 19 residues. The V end was cut by 5 bases, the J end by 0 bases, with 22 bases between. The germline CDR1 and CDR2 sequences are SGHVS and FNYEAQ.